This T cell receptor beta chain was captured in a study of monozygotic twins with inflammatory bowel disease. There are 13 residues in the CDR3. Looked up from germline, CDR1 is SGHRS and CDR2 is YFSETQ. Each CDR3 protein gets one entry in TCRdb, which reprocessed the 5' RACE reads and gives no DNA. Its clone listing holds about 380,000 distinct CDR3 sequences. This receptor was identified in a human donor with ulcerative colitis or Crohn's disease, or a healthy co-twin of an affected twin (not recorded which). The sample taken for sequencing was blood. This chain uses TRBV5-1 with TRBJ2-1; TCRdb's D call, TRBD1, is unchecked because there is no DNA. The CDR3 spells CASSSGANNEQFF.